This paragraph covers one TCR beta chain sequence. Its target is unknown. The sample originates from a study of cytomegalovirus exposure and HLA in healthy donors. All the people who gave samples were healthy bone marrow donors. Primers for the PCR totalled 60 Vbeta and 13 Jbeta. Method: immunoSEQ multiplex PCR; TCRdb's copy keeps in-frame clones and lacks some. The sample lists some 140,000 clones; less than 80% were seen once. Study-level results: Among TCR beta chains of equal frequency, HLA-associated ones were more clonally expanded in a later analysis. TCR beta sequences reportedly predicted most subjects' HLA-A and HLA-B alleles accurately. Productive rates of about 87% or about 30% were seen for most TCR beta V segments in an earlier analysis.

V dropped 4 bases and J dropped 0 bases, with 12 bases sitting between them. CDR1 is SQVTM, CDR2 ANQGSEA, per germline. The CDR3 contains 15 residues. The sequencing input was PBMCs. This chain links TRBV29-1 with TRBJ2-2; no definite D call. The receptor was isolated from a woman aged 45-59 years in good health and CMV-seropositive. CDR3 bases: TGCAGCGTTGGTCCTTCTGTGTCGAACACCGGGGAGCTGTTTTTT. Its protein product is CSVGPSVSNTGELFF.